This T cell receptor (beta chain) was sequenced during a study of T cell responses to AZD1222 COVID-19 vaccine. Broader study findings: Females made up more of the donors, who were largely white British, and clonal diversity may have come out too low. Spike-specific TCR breadth and depth went up after people got two AZD1222 doses. Nearly half of spike-specific TCRs reportedly target variant regions that are unmutated in the B.1.351 and B.1.1.7 variants. CD4 TCRs associated with vaccination spanned spike, dominating at 160-218 and 743-854.

Trimming stripped 5 bases from V and 1 base from J, with 6 bases between. The CDR3 length is 12 residues. CDR1 is LNHDA, CDR2 SQIVND, per germline (reference sequence). The table came from immunoSEQ multiplex PCR; TCRdb's copy has only in-frame clones and leaves some out. This repertoire shows some 150,000 clones, 85% to 95% found once; its top ten account for approximately 1.6%. A note on this clone: Its specificity is not known.

This clonotype was sampled from an adult in good health. The chain links TRBV19 to TRBJ2-7; the D is unclear. The sequencing here drew on peripheral blood, taken on day 0 of AZD1222 vaccination. CDR3: CASSESSYEQYF. The CDR3 nucleotides read TGTGCCAGTAGTGAGAGTTCCTACGAGCAGTACTTC.